The T cell receptor beta chain described here comes from a study of a mutant IDH1 vaccine in newly diagnosed glioma. In germline, CDR1 is MNHNS, CDR2 SASEGT. The V and J ends lost 8 bases and 5 bases respectively, with 18 bases between them. CDR3 size: 14 residues. As to this clone: Its antigen is currently unknown.

The data were produced by immunoSEQ multiplex PCR, yet TCRdb's version contains in-frame clones alone and is incomplete. The sample lists 25,000 to 30,000 clones; 65% to 80% were seen once. As to time point: week 35, safety follow-up. The investigators gave 300 ug of mutant IDH1 20-mer peptide in each vaccine dose, together with topical imiquimod. The TCR was taken from a man aged 45-60 years with glioma. V is TRBV6-1 and J is TRBJ1-1; perhaps TRBD1 as D (6 bases). The starting material was PBMCs, obtained from a glioma patient whose treatment included an IDH1 peptide vaccine. The CDR3 loop is CASSGAGGTTEAFF. The CDR3 bases are TGTGCCAGCTCAGGGGCCGGGGGAACGACTGAAGCTTTCTTT.